This TCR beta chain was sequenced in a study of response to subunit inactivated influenza vaccine (dated 2018 in TCRdb). Notes on the research overall: Deep quantitative profiling of the T cell receptor repertoire was used in the study to follow responses to a trivalent subunit inactivated influenza vaccine. General conclusions and limits of the study: The authors proposed that each seasonal influenza vaccination may bring in only a limited number of new T cells.

Library preparation was by RT-PCR. Sequencing used an Illumina HiSeq 2500. TCRdb reran the public reads through fastp at Q25 and MiXCR, keeping productive beta chains. Rows are combined by CDR3 protein, so each entry shows the most common genes and DNA. The sample contains around 530,000 distinct CDR3 sequences, approximately 16% of them found a single time. In total, the top ten clones hold over 2.5% of the sample. Many counts were recorded for this clonotype. Its antigen specificity is not known. No much larger clone exists at a distance of one base, and base qualities are not known. The TCR originated in a man aged 50 to 69 who received an inactivated influenza vaccine. Donor details come from another sample of the same person, matched by shared clones. The sequencing here drew on CD4+ T cells sorted from PBMCs, taken roughly 24 months after vaccination.

The DNA reads as follows: TGCGCCAGCCTCGGACTAGCTAGTGCGAACACCGGGGAGCTGTTTTTT. The encoded protein is CASLGLASANTGELFF. The chain couples TRBV10-2 to TRBJ2-2, and 8 bases in between align with TRBD2. Trimming accounts for 8 bases at V and 0 bases at J, while the number of junction bases matched to no gene is 8. Reading from cysteine to phenylalanine, the CDR3 counts 16 amino acids. Kept here is only the CDR3 DNA, which spans 48 bases and is read in frame from base 1. The germline V gene sets CDR1 to WSHSY and CDR2 to SAAADI.